These T cell receptor beta chains were read from a single sample in a study of T cell responses to AZD1222 COVID-19 vaccine. Data came from immunoSEQ multiplex PCR; TCRdb stores just in-frame clones and leaves some out. This table has around 160,000 clones, roughly 91% appearing once. Sample: peripheral blood, taken on day 0 of AZD1222 vaccination. These receptors were obtained from an adult in good health. Each CDR3 is given without its conserved first and last residue.

TRBV15 | ATSTAAYEQY
TRBV7-3 | ASSLLGQGKDTEAF
TRBV27 | ASSEGGTEAF
TRBV2 | ASNGLEQF
TRBV7-2 | ASSLGRGTGGREPQH
TRBV7-2 | ASSLGVTGSTEAF
TRBV7-9 | ASSIENTIY
TRBV19 | ASSPRQGPYEQY
TRBV21-1 | ASSLMGRSCYTEAF
TRBV10-3 | AISAGLDYGYT
TRBV6-6 | ASSPLRRVTRSTEAF
TRBV9 | ASTSGMNTEAF